This passage covers 20 T cell receptor beta chains from one sample sequenced in a study of T cells in Graves' hyperthyroidism and ophthalmopathy. RNA transcripts were the template for amplifying TCR beta CDR3 regions. Initially, a first-round RT-PCR of the TCR CDR3 employed the HTBI primer set. TCRdb re-called the multiplex PCR reads through MiXCR, storing one row per CDR3 protein. The sample lists about 610,000 distinct CDR3 sequences; roughly 15% were seen once. The sample consisted of blood. These receptor sequences come from a woman aged 40 to 55 with Graves' ophthalmopathy.

This clonotype was found many times. This chain's CDR3 is CASSEFLAGYQETQYF. CDR3 DNA: TGTGCCAGCAGTGAATTCCTAGCGGGCTACCAAGAGACCCAGTACTTC. The chain carries TRBV6-1 and TRBJ2-5, with TRBD2 matching 8 bases. CDR1 is MNHNS, CDR2 SASEGT, per germline. The junction had 5 bases not matched to a gene; V was cut back by 2 bases and J by 0 bases. CDR3 length: 16 residues.

This chain links TRBV6-2 or TRBV6-3 with TRBJ2-7; no definite D call. CDR3 length equals 14 residues. The V gene's germline CDR1 is MNHEY and CDR2 SVGEGT. V was cut by 8 bases and J by 3 bases, with 17 bases left in between. The DNA of the CDR3 is TGTGCCAGCTGCCACCCAGTTTTAGTCTACGAGCAGTACTTC. Protein sequence: CASCHPVLVYEQYF.

The J gene is TRBJ2-7, the V gene TRBV3-1, with D perhaps TRBD1 (5 bases). The V end lost 5 bases, the J end lost 3 bases, and 20 bases lay between the germline ends. Germline V gene data show CDR1 as LGHDT and CDR2 as YNNKEL (reference sequence). The CDR3 totals 16 residues. As DNA, the CDR3 is TGTGCCAGCAGCAGCCGACAGACCAATACGAACTACGAGCAGTACTTC. Translating it yields CASSSRQTNTNYEQYF.

This clonotype was detected ten times or more. The rearrangement uses TRBV28 and TRBJ2-7; no reliable D call. V was cut by 5 bases and J by 1 base, with 12 bases left in between. This CDR3 contains 14 residues. The germline gives CDR1 MDHEN, CDR2 SYDVKM. DNA for the CDR3: TGTGCCAGCAGTCCCGAGTTGAGGTCCTACGAGCAGTACTTC. This gives the protein CASSPELRSYEQYF.

In this sample, this clonotype turned up a few times. The V and J genes are TRBV19 and TRBJ2-7, with 10 bases fitting TRBD2. The CDR3 covers 14 residues. V gave up 3 bases and J gave up 2 bases; unmatched junction bases: 1. Germline values: CDR1 LNHDA, CDR2 SQIVND (reference sequence). CDR3 coding DNA: TGTGCCAGTAGTATTAGCGGGAGGACCTACGAGCAGTACTTC. This codes for CASSISGRTYEQYF.

This clonotype was seen a few times. V and J are TRBV19 and TRBJ1-1; 7 bases are shared with TRBD1. The CDR3 runs to 16 residues. V shed 6 bases and J 1 base; nucleotides not matched to a gene: 11. The germline gives CDR1 LNHDA, CDR2 SQIVND (reference sequence). The DNA of the CDR3 is TGTGCCAGTAGGGAGGATCAGGACAGGTGGAACACTGAAGCTTTCTTT. It is translated as CASREDQDRWNTEAFF.

On this clonotype: Its ends do not fully match the called genes, so a read error is possible. The chain is built from TRBV20-1 and TRBJ2-7; D remains unclear. Germline lookup yields CDR1 DFQATT and CDR2 SNEGSKA (reference sequence). The CDR3 is made up of 14 amino acids. CDR3 region: CSARGALFTYEQYF. CDR3 nucleotide sequence: TGCAGTGCCAGAGGAGCCCTCTTTACCTACGAGCAGTACTTC.

The V gene is TRBV6-1, the J gene TRBJ2-5, with 9 bases aligning to TRBD2. J was trimmed by 3 bases and V by 6 bases; bases with no gene match: 11. The CDR3 has 16 residues. Germline V gene lookup returns CDR1 MNHNS and CDR2 SASEGT. CDR3: CASRRSGRPTKETQYF. The DNA of the CDR3 is TGTGCCAGCAGGCGGAGCGGGAGGCCCACTAAAGAGACCCAGTACTTC.

The chain joins TRBV6-1 to TRBJ2-5; the match to TRBD1 covers 7 bases. V shed 6 bases, J shed 3 bases, and the junction held 4 bases outside the gene matches. CDR1 MNHNS and CDR2 SASEGT come from the germline V gene. This CDR3 comprises 13 residues. Here the CDR3 DNA reads TGTGCCAGCAGGGAACAGGGGAAAGAGACCCAGTACTTC. This codes for CASREQGKETQYF.

This clonotype was seen repeatedly, ten times or more. This chain joins TRBV29-1 and TRBJ1-1; the D gene is possibly TRBD1 (6 bases). Germline-derived CDR1 and CDR2 are SQVTM and ANQGSEA. Trimming took off 5 bases at V and 1 base at J, with 11 bases between the two ends. CDR3 length equals 13 residues. In nucleotides, the CDR3 is TGCAGCGTTCTTAGCAGGGGGAACACTGAAGCTTTCTTT. It yields the protein CSVLSRGNTEAFF.

This clonotype was seen a few times. The chain uses TRBV9 and TRBJ2-2; 8 nucleotides match TRBD2. This CDR3 has 16 amino acids. Trimming cost V 0 bases and J 6 bases; bases outside gene matches: 7. Germline V gene sequence: CDR1 SGDLS, CDR2 YYNGEE. The CDR3 sequence is CASSVAGSGIPGELFF. As DNA, the CDR3 is TGTGCCAGCAGCGTAGCAGGTAGCGGGATACCCGGGGAGCTGTTTTTT.

This clonotype was seen ten or more times. This rearrangement joins TRBV2 to TRBJ2-5, with 7 bases matching TRBD1. Losses at the gene ends were 6 bases for V and 1 base for J; bases not matched to a gene: 5. Germline V lookup: CDR1 SNHLY, CDR2 FYNNEI. The CDR3 runs 14 residues. CDR3 nucleotides: TGTGCCAGCAGGGTGGACAGGATCCAAGAGACCCAGTACTTC. Amino acid sequence: CASRVDRIQETQYF.

Many counts were recorded for this clonotype. V gene TRBV20-1 combines with J gene TRBJ1-5; 7 nucleotides match TRBD1. Looked up from germline, CDR1 is DFQATT and CDR2 is SNEGSKA (reference sequence). This CDR3 has 14 residues. The CDR3 DNA reads as TGCAGCCCGGGGGATAACAGGGGAGATCAGCCCCAGCATTTT. Amino acid sequence: CSPGDNRGDQPQHF.

This clonotype showed up many times. This chain uses TRBV20-1 with TRBJ2-2; D remains unclear. V shed 4 bases and J shed 8 bases, with 11 bases lying between them. The CDR3 covers 12 residues. The germline CDR1 and CDR2 sequences are DFQATT and SNEGSKA (reference sequence). CDR3 nucleotide sequence: TGCAGTGCTACCACGACGGAGGGGGAGCTGTTTTTT. It yields the protein CSATTTEGELFF.

The chain couples TRBV29-1 to TRBJ2-7, with 10 bases aligning to TRBD2. V shed 0 bases and J 4 bases; nucleotides not matched to a gene: 12. The CDR3 extends over 17 amino acids. Germline V gene lookup returns CDR1 SQVTM and CDR2 ANQGSEA. In DNA, the CDR3 is TGCAGCGTTGAAGATTCCTTCTCTAGCGGGAGTAATTACGAGCAGTACTTC. Its translation: CSVEDSFSSGSNYEQYF.

Comments on this clonotype: A much larger clonotype is one base distant, so this may be a read error. The V call is TRBV7-9, the J call TRBJ2-5; D not certain. The germline V gene has CDR1 SEHNR and CDR2 FQNEAQ (reference sequence). This CDR3 comprises 14 residues. The V end lost 4 bases, the J end lost 4 bases, and 13 bases lay between the germline ends. DNA of the CDR3: TGTGCCAGCAGCTCAGACAATTCCCCAGAGACCCAGTACTTC. Translating gives CASSSDNSPETQYF.

V usage is TRBV11-1 and J usage is TRBJ2-7; D possibly corresponds to TRBD2 (5 bases). This CDR3 spans 16 amino acids. CDR1 is SGHAT and CDR2 is FQDESV in the germline V gene (reference sequence). With 4 bases removed from V and 0 bases from J, the gap between germline ends came to 16 bases. The CDR3 DNA sequence: TGTGCCAGCAGCTCTGTCGGGAAGCGGCTCTCCTACGAGCAGTACTTC. This sequence encodes CASSSVGKRLSYEQYF.

This clonotype came up many times. J is TRBJ2-5 and V is TRBV28; the match to TRBD2 covers 12 bases. CDR1 is MDHEN and CDR2 is SYDVKM in the germline V gene. The CDR3 runs to 16 residues. V dropped 1 base and J dropped 5; count of bases not matched to a gene: 5. The CDR3 here is CASSLLTSGGRETQYF. CDR3 sequence (DNA): TGTGCCAGCAGTTTATTAACTAGCGGGGGGCGGGAGACCCAGTACTTC.

This clonotype was recorded at least ten times. V usage is TRBV2 and J usage is TRBJ2-7; D call uncertain. The CDR3 sequence is 13 residues long. V was cut by 6 bases and J by 6 bases, with 15 bases left in between. Germline V gene sequence: CDR1 SNHLY, CDR2 FYNNEI. For the CDR3, the DNA is TGTGCCAGCAGCAAAGACTCTTTGACCGAGCAGTACTTC. Translated, it gives CASSKDSLTEQYF. Supplemented by reference TRBV2 and TRBJ2-7, the full variable domain reads EPEVTQTPSHQVTQMGQEVILRCVPISNHLYFYWYRQILGQKVEFLVSFYNNEISEKSEIFDDQFSVERPDGSNFTLKIRSTKLEDSAMYFCASSKDSLTEQYFGPGTRLTVT.

In its sample, this clonotype was seen many times. The V call is TRBV6-5, the J call TRBJ1-1; D unresolved. The CDR3 contains 13 residues. The germline gives CDR1 MNHEY, CDR2 SVGAGI. The V end lost 3 bases, the J end lost 10 bases, and 15 bases lay between the germline ends. The CDR3 is CASSYRRAESAFF. As DNA, the CDR3 is TGTGCCAGCAGTTATCGCCGGGCCGAATCAGCTTTCTTT.